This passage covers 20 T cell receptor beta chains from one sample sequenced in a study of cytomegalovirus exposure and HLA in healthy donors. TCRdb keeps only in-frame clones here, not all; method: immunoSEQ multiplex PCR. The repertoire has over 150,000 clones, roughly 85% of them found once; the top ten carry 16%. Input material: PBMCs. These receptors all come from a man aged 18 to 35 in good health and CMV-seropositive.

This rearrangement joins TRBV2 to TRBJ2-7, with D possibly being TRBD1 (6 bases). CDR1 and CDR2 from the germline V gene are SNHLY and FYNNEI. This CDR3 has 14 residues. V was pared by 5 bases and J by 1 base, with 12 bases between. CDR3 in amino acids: CASSRWGLSYEQYF. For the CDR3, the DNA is TGTGCCAGCAGTAGGTGGGGGCTTTCCTACGAGCAGTACTTC.

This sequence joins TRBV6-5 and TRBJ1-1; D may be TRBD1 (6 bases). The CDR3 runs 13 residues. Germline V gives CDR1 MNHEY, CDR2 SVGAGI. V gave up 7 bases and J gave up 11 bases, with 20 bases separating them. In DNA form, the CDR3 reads TGTGCCAGCACCCCCGGTCGGGGGGCAGGCGCTTTCTTT. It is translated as CASTPGRGAGAFF.

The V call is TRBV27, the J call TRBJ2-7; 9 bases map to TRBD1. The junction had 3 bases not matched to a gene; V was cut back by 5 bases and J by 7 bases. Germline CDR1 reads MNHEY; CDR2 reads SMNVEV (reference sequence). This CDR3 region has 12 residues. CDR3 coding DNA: TGTGCCAGCAGTGGGACAGGGCCGGAGCAGTACTTC. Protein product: CASSGTGPEQYF.

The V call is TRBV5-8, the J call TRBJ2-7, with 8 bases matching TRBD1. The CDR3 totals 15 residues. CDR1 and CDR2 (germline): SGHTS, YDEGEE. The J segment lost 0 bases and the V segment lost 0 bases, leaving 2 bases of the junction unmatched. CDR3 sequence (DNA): TGTGCCAGCAGCTTGGAAGGGACAGGCTCCTACGAGCAGTACTTC. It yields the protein CASSLEGTGSYEQYF.

The CDR3 DNA follows: TGTGCCAGCAGCCGGACGAGTCAGGGCACCGGGGAGCTGTTTTTT. Translation gives CASSRTSQGTGELFF. The gene calls are TRBV2 and TRBJ2-2; possible D gene TRBD1, 5 bases. The CDR3 is made up of 15 amino acids. CDR1 SNHLY and CDR2 FYNNEI come from the germline V gene. Trimming took off 6 bases at V and 4 bases at J, with 15 bases between the two ends.

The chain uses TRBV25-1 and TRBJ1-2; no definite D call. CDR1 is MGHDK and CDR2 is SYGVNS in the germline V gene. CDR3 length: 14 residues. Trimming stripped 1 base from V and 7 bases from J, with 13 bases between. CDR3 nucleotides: TGTGCCAGCAGTGAATTTGGCCGAGAGCGTGGCTACACCTTC. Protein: CASSEFGRERGYTF.

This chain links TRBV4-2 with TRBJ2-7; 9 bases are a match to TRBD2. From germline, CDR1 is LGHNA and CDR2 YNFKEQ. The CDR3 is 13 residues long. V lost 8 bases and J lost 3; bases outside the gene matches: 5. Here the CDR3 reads CASSAGGSYEQYF. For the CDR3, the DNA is TGTGCCAGCTCAGCGGGGGGCAGCTACGAGCAGTACTTC.

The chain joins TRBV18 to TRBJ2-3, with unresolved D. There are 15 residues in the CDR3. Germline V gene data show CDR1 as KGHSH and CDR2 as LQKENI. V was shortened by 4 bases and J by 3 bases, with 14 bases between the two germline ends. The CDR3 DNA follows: TGTGCCAGCTCACGAGCGATAGAGCAAACAGATACGCAGTATTTT. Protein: CASSRAIEQTDTQYF.

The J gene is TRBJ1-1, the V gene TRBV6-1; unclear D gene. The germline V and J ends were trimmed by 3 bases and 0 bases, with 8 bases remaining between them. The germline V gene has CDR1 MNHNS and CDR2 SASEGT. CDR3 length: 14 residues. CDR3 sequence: CASSDVEVNTEAFF. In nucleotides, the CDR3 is TGTGCCAGCAGTGACGTTGAGGTGAACACTGAAGCTTTCTTT.

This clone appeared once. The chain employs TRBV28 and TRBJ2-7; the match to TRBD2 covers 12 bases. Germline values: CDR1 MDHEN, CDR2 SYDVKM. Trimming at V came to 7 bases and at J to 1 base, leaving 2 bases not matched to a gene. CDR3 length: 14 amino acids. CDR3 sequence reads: CASKTSGGSYEQYF. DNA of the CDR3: TGTGCCAGCAAGACTAGCGGGGGTTCCTACGAGCAGTACTTC.

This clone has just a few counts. The CDR3 is CASSWPTGELFF. DNA of the CDR3: TGTGCCAGCAGCTGGCCGACCGGGGAGCTGTTTTTT. The V and J genes are TRBV7-8 and TRBJ2-2; D remains unclear. The germline CDR1 and CDR2 sequences are SGHVS and FQNEAQ. The CDR3 totals 12 residues. V was shortened by 4 bases and J by 5 bases, with 5 bases between the two germline ends. The entire variable domain, with the rest obtained from reference TRBV7-8 and TRBJ2-2, is as follows: GAGVSQSPRYKVAKRGQDVALRCDPISGHVSLFWYQQALGQGPEFLTYFQNEAQLDKSGLPSDRFFAERPEGSVSTLKIQRTQQEDSAVYLCASSWPTGELFFGEGSRLTVL.

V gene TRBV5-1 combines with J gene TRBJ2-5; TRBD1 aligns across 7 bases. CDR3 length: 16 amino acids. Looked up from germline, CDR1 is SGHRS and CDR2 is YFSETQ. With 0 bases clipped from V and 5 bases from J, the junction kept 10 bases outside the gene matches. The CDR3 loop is CASSLATGEPWETQYF. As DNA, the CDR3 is TGCGCCAGCAGCTTGGCCACAGGGGAACCCTGGGAGACCCAGTACTTC.

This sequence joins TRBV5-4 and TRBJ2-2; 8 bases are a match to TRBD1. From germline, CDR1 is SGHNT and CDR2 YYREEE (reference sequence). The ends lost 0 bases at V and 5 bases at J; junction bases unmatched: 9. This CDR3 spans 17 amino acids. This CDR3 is CASSLANRTGPTGELFF. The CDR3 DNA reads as TGTGCCAGCAGCTTGGCCAACAGGACAGGGCCGACCGGGGAGCTGTTTTTT.

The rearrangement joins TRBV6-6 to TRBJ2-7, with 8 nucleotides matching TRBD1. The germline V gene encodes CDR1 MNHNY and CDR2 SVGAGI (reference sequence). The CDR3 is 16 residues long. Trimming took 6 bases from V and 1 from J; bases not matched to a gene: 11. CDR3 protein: CASSTPTGGKSYEQYF. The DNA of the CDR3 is TGTGCCAGCAGCACCCCCACAGGGGGTAAGTCCTACGAGCAGTACTTC.

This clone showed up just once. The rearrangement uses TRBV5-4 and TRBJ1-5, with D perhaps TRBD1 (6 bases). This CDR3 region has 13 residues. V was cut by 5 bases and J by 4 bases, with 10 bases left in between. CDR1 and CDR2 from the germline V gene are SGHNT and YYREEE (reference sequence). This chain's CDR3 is CASSNQGNQPQHF. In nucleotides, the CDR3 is TGTGCCAGCAGTAACCAGGGGAATCAGCCCCAGCATTTT.

In nucleotides, the CDR3 is TGCGCCAGCAGCTTGTACGGGGGGCTAGGAGAAAAACTGTTTTTT. Translated, it gives CASSLYGGLGEKLFF. The chain combines TRBV5-1 with TRBJ1-4; a weak D match, TRBD1 (6 bases). CDR1 and CDR2 from the germline V gene are SGHRS and YFSETQ. V lost 1 base and J 8 bases, leaving 15 bases between the germline ends. This CDR3 is built from 15 residues.

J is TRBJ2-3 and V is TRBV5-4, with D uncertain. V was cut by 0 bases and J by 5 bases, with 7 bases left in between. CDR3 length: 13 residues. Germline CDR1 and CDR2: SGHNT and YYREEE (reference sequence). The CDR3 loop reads CASSLEGGDTQYF. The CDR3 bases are TGTGCCAGCAGCTTGGAAGGCGGAGATACGCAGTATTTT.

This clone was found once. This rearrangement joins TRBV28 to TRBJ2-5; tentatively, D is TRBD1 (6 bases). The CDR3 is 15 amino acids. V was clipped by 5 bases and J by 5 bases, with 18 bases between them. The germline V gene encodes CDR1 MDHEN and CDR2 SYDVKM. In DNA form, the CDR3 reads TGTGCCAGCAGTCCCGCAACACAGGGATGGGAGACCCAGTACTTC. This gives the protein CASSPATQGWETQYF.

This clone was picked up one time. DNA of the CDR3: TGTGCCAGCAGCAACGACACCCCGGGGAACGGCTACACCTTC. It translates to CASSNDTPGNGYTF. The chain has TRBV9 and TRBJ1-2; D remains ambiguous. V lost 4 bases and J lost 8, with 18 bases in between. There are 14 residues in the CDR3. The germline gives CDR1 SGDLS, CDR2 YYNGEE.

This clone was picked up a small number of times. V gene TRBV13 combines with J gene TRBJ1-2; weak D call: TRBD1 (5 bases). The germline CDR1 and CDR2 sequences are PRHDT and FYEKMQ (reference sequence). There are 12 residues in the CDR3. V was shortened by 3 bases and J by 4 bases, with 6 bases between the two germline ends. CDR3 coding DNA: TGTGCCAGCAGCTTTGGGGCCTATGGCTACACCTTC. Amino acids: CASSFGAYGYTF.